The 28 T cell receptor beta chains below were found in one sample sequenced in a study of regulatory dendritic cells for organ transplantation. TCRdb's table, derived via immunoSEQ multiplex PCR, lists solely in-frame clones and lacks some. The sample gives under 35,000 clones, under 90% of which show up once; 0.4% is in the top ten. Source material: naive CD8+ T cells from blood. This sample's subset: CD45RA+ naive T cells. These receptors were obtained from a human donor in good health.

The chain recombines TRBV27 with TRBJ2-5; 9 nucleotides match TRBD1. CDR1 and CDR2 (germline): MNHEY, SMNVEV (reference sequence). V shed 3 bases, J shed 5 bases, and the junction held 7 bases outside the gene matches. This CDR3 has 15 amino acids. This CDR3 is CASSFLTGGDETQYF. In nucleotides, the CDR3 is TGTGCCAGCAGTTTTTTAACAGGGGGCGACGAGACCCAGTACTTC.

The chain employs TRBV9 and TRBJ2-3; D not certain. The germline V gene has CDR1 SGDLS and CDR2 YYNGEE. This CDR3 spans 14 amino acids. Between the trimmed V and J ends, which lost 3 bases and 0 bases, there was a span of 8 bases. Here the CDR3 reads CASSAYASTDTQYF. DNA for the CDR3: TGTGCCAGCAGCGCCTATGCTAGCACAGATACGCAGTATTTT.

The chain recombines TRBV7-6 with TRBJ1-2, with unresolved D. CDR1 SGHVS and CDR2 FNYEAQ come from the germline V gene. The CDR3 is 14 amino acids. V shed 1 base and J shed 5 bases, with 11 bases lying between them. The CDR3 loop reads CASSLDSRGYGYTF. CDR3 bases: TGTGCCAGCAGCTTAGACAGCCGAGGGTATGGCTACACCTTC.

The V and J genes are TRBV9 and TRBJ2-5, with 8 bases that match TRBD2. The germline V gene has CDR1 SGDLS and CDR2 YYNGEE. Unmatched junction bases numbered 10, after V lost 4 bases and J lost 5 bases. This CDR3 has 15 amino acids. The CDR3, as DNA: TGTGCCAGCAGCCTCACCGGGACTAGTGACGAGACCCAGTACTTC. Translating it yields CASSLTGTSDETQYF.

V and J are TRBV27 and TRBJ1-6, with D perhaps TRBD1 (6 bases). Germline V gives CDR1 MNHEY, CDR2 SMNVEV (reference sequence). The V end lost 5 bases, the J end lost 7 bases, and 12 bases lay between the germline ends. The CDR3 totals 14 residues. The CDR3 protein is CASSPGQPNSPLHF. The CDR3, as DNA: TGTGCCAGCAGTCCCGGACAGCCCAATTCACCCCTCCACTTT.

The CDR3 sequence is CASSLAPNEQFF. CDR3 bases: TGTGCCAGCAGCTTAGCCCCAAATGAGCAGTTCTTC. The J gene is TRBJ2-1, the V gene TRBV7-6; no definite D call. Looked up from germline, CDR1 is SGHVS and CDR2 is FNYEAQ. The CDR3 sequence is 12 residues long. The ends were cut back, 0 bases at V and 7 bases at J, with 4 bases in the middle.

V and J are TRBV19 and TRBJ1-3; D may be TRBD1 (6 bases). V was pared by 6 bases and J by 0 bases, with 21 bases between. This CDR3 has 18 amino acids. The V gene's germline CDR1 is LNHDA and CDR2 SQIVND (reference sequence). The CDR3 DNA is TGTGCCAGTAGGGTCAACAGGGTTACCACGAACTCTGGAAACACCATATATTTT. Its translation is CASRVNRVTTNSGNTIYF.

This rearrangement joins TRBV6-1 to TRBJ1-1, with unresolved D. Trimming left V 2 bases short and J 2 bases short, with 9 bases between. Germline V gene sequence: CDR1 MNHNS, CDR2 SASEGT. The CDR3 sequence is 14 residues long. The CDR3 coding sequence is TGTGCCAGCAGTGAACTGGGCCGTAACACTGAAGCTTTCTTT. Protein sequence: CASSELGRNTEAFF.

The chain carries TRBV7-8 and TRBJ1-5, with 7 bases that match TRBD1. There are 17 residues in the CDR3. V shed 2 bases and J 0 bases; nucleotides not matched to a gene: 7. Germline values: CDR1 SGHVS, CDR2 FQNEAQ. This CDR3 is CASSLNRQGVSNQPQHF. CDR3 in DNA: TGTGCCAGCAGCTTAAATAGACAGGGAGTTAGCAATCAGCCCCAGCATTTT.

V usage is TRBV4-1 and J usage is TRBJ1-6, with 7 bases that match TRBD1. Germline-derived CDR1 and CDR2 are MGHRA and YSYEKL. J gave up 7 bases and V 0 bases, and 3 bases lay outside the gene matches. This CDR3 region has 15 residues. CDR3 sequence (DNA): TGCGCCAGCAGCCAAGAGACAGGGATAAATTCACCCCTCCACTTT. Amino acids: CASSQETGINSPLHF.

The gene calls are TRBV27 and TRBJ2-1, with 7 bases aligning to TRBD1. Trimming removed 6 bases from V and 6 bases from J; junction bases left unmatched: 2. The CDR3 spans 12 residues. In germline, CDR1 is MNHEY, CDR2 SMNVEV (reference sequence). CDR3 sequence (DNA): TGTGCCAGCAGAACAGGGGTCAATGAGCAGTTCTTC. It is translated as CASRTGVNEQFF.

This clone was seen once. The rearrangement joins TRBV9 to TRBJ1-5, with 10 bases fitting TRBD1. In germline, CDR1 is SGDLS, CDR2 YYNGEE. Germline trimming cut 3 bases from V and 3 bases from J; bases unmatched to any gene: 3. The CDR3 covers 15 residues. CDR3 in DNA: TGTGCCAGCAGCGCGACAGGGGGCCACAATCAGCCCCAGCATTTT. This gives the protein CASSATGGHNQPQHF.

The chain couples TRBV19 to TRBJ2-1, with a possible D match to TRBD1 (6 bases). With 10 bases removed from V and 0 bases from J, the gap between germline ends came to 10 bases. The CDR3 has 13 residues. Germline CDR1 LNHDA, CDR2 SQIVND (reference sequence). CDR3 residues: CATGVSSYNEQFF. In DNA form, the CDR3 reads TGTGCCACAGGGGTCTCCTCCTACAATGAGCAGTTCTTC.

The gene calls are TRBV2 and TRBJ2-1; TRBD1 aligns across 9 bases. V was clipped by 7 bases and J by 6 bases; unmatched bases: 10. Germline lookup yields CDR1 SNHLY and CDR2 FYNNEI. The CDR3 has 15 amino acids. The CDR3 spells CASNIRQGVSNEQFF. The DNA of the CDR3 is TGTGCCAGCAACATTCGACAGGGGGTAAGCAATGAGCAGTTCTTC.

The rearrangement joins TRBV7-9 to TRBJ2-7; 9 nucleotides agree with TRBD1. The CDR3 runs 14 residues. J lost 5 bases, V lost 4 bases, and 6 bases had no gene match. Looked up from germline, CDR1 is SEHNR and CDR2 is FQNEAQ (reference sequence). CDR3 loop: CASSSGQGFNEQYF. The CDR3 nucleotides read TGTGCCAGCAGCTCGGGACAGGGCTTTAACGAGCAGTACTTC.

In its sample, this clone was seen once. The V call is TRBV11-2, the J call TRBJ1-1; D is unclear. Looked up from germline, CDR1 is SGHAT and CDR2 is FQNNGV. V was clipped by 3 bases and J by 6 bases, with 14 bases between them. This CDR3 is 14 amino acids long. The CDR3 loop reads CASSLRAIFPEAFF. Written as DNA, the CDR3 is TGTGCCAGCAGCTTGCGGGCAATATTTCCTGAAGCTTTCTTT.

The chain links TRBV9 to TRBJ2-7; possibly TRBD2 for D (7 bases). From germline, CDR1 is SGDLS and CDR2 YYNGEE. The CDR3 runs to 14 residues. Trimming removed 5 bases from V and 7 bases from J, with 19 bases in between. The CDR3 DNA sequence: TGTGCCAGCAGTTCGGAGGGGGGGGCGGAAGAGCAGTACTTC. Protein product: CASSSEGGAEEQYF.

The chain uses TRBV7-8 and TRBJ2-1; D is perhaps TRBD1 (5 bases). V was pared by 1 base and J by 0 bases, with 7 bases between. From germline, CDR1 is SGHVS and CDR2 FQNEAQ. The CDR3 covers 15 residues. The CDR3: CASSLGQGSYNEQFF. CDR3 nucleotides: TGTGCCAGCAGCTTAGGGCAGGGCTCCTACAATGAGCAGTTCTTC.

The chain carries TRBV2 and TRBJ2-1; maybe TRBD1 (6 bases). The CDR3 is 12 residues long. Per germline, CDR1 SNHLY and CDR2 FYNNEI. Trimming shortened V by 6 bases and J by 6 bases, and 9 bases separated the two germline ends. CDR3 sequence (DNA): TGTGCCAGCAGGCTGGACAGCAATGAGCAGTTCTTC. Its translation is CASRLDSNEQFF.

The chain has TRBV4-1 and TRBJ2-2; TRBD1 aligns across 9 bases. Germline trimming cut 6 bases from V and 6 bases from J; bases unmatched to any gene: 8. Germline V gene data show CDR1 as MGHRA and CDR2 as YSYEKL. The CDR3 spans 15 residues. The CDR3 coding sequence is TGCGCCAGCAGTCCCGGGACAGGGCGCGCCGGGGAGCTGTTTTTT. Translating it yields CASSPGTGRAGELFF.

This clone was counted only a few times. The V and J genes are TRBV4-2 and TRBJ1-2; 7 bases are shared with TRBD1. Germline values: CDR1 LGHNA, CDR2 YNFKEQ. Trimming removed 2 bases from V and 6 bases from J; junction bases left unmatched: 12. The CDR3 length is 16 residues. The CDR3 sequence: CASSQSYPEGADGYTF. The CDR3 DNA follows: TGTGCCAGCAGCCAAAGCTACCCGGAGGGGGCGGATGGCTACACCTTC.

The rearrangement links TRBV9 to TRBJ2-5, with TRBD2 identical over 12 bases. V was pared by 7 bases and J by 5 bases, with 9 bases of the junction left unmatched. The CDR3 is 15 amino acids. Germline loops: CDR1 SGDLS, CDR2 YYNGEE. CDR3 bases: TGTGCCAGCTGTCCTAGCGGGGGGGATGGGGAGACCCAGTACTTC. Translation: CASCPSGGDGETQYF.

The rearrangement uses TRBV5-5 and TRBJ2-7; TRBD1 matches at 7 bases. Per germline, CDR1 SGHKS and CDR2 YYEKEE (reference sequence). With 4 bases clipped from V and 2 bases from J, the junction kept 6 bases outside the gene matches. The CDR3 loop spans 14 amino acids. The CDR3 DNA is TGTGCCAGCAGCCCAGACAGGGCTACCTACGAGCAGTACTTC. It yields the protein CASSPDRATYEQYF.

This chain links TRBV5-6 with TRBJ2-1, with a weak D call TRBD2 (6 bases). CDR1 is SGHDT and CDR2 is YYEEEE in the germline V gene. The CDR3 covers 17 residues. V lost 4 bases and J 1 base, leaving 18 bases between the germline ends. CDR3 bases: TGTGCCAGCAGCCCGGGACTTCCCCAGGGATCCTACAATGAGCAGTTCTTC. Protein sequence: CASSPGLPQGSYNEQFF.

This chain connects TRBV7-9 to TRBJ2-5, with TRBD1 matching 8 bases. CDR1 and CDR2 from the germline V gene are SEHNR and FQNEAQ (reference sequence). The V segment lost 0 bases and the J segment 5 bases; nucleotides outside the gene matches: 5. The CDR3 has 15 residues. The CDR3 coding sequence is TGTGCCAGCAGCTTAGCTACGAGACAGGGGGAGACCCAGTACTTC. It specifies CASSLATRQGETQYF.

This clone was counted a single time. The chain carries TRBV20-1 and TRBJ2-1, with D uncertain. The CDR3 has 10 amino acids. Germline V gives CDR1 DFQATT, CDR2 SNEGSKA (reference sequence). V gave up 6 bases and J gave up 5 bases, with 5 bases separating them. The CDR3 bases are TGCAGTGCAACTAACAATGAGCAGTTCTTC. Protein: CSATNNEQFF.

This chain links TRBV7-8 with TRBJ1-6, with TRBD1 as a possible D gene (5 bases). Per the germline V gene, CDR1 is SGHVS and CDR2 is FQNEAQ. Trimming pared 1 base from V and 11 bases from J, leaving 12 bases between. This CDR3 spans 14 amino acids. The CDR3 sequence: CASSLGGREAPLHF. The CDR3 nucleotides read TGTGCCAGCAGCTTAGGGGGCAGGGAGGCACCCCTCCACTTT. Together with reference TRBV7-8 and TRBJ1-6, the CDR3 gives the full variable domain: GAGVSQSPRYKVAKRGQDVALRCDPISGHVSLFWYQQALGQGPEFLTYFQNEAQLDKSGLPSDRFFAERPEGSVSTLKIQRTQQEDSAVYLCASSLGGREAPLHFGNGTRLTVT.

This clone was recorded a few times. This rearrangement joins TRBV7-9 to TRBJ1-2; no clear D. Germline CDR1 reads SEHNR; CDR2 reads FQNEAQ (reference sequence). This CDR3 region has 12 residues. Trimming removed 5 bases from V and 13 bases from J, with 17 bases in between. CDR3 coding DNA: TGTGCCAGCAGCCTCGGGCGGGGAATTAGCACCTTC. Translating it yields CASSLGRGISTF.